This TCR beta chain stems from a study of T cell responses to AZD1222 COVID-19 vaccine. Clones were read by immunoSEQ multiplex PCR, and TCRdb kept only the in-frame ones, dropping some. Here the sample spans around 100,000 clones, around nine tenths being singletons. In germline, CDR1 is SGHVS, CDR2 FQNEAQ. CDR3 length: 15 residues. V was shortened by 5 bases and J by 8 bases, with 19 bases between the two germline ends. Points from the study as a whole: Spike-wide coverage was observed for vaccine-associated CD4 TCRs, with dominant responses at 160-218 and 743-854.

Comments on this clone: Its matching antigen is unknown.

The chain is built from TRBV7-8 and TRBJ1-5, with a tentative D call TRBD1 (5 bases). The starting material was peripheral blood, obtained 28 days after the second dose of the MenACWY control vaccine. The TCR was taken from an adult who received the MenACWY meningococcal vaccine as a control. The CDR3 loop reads CASSLRSGGWEPQHF. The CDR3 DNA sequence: TGTGCCAGCAGCCTTAGGAGCGGGGGGTGGGAGCCCCAGCATTTT.